The TCR beta chain under discussion was sequenced for a study of blood T cells in healthy people across ages. Whole-study findings and limits: Estimates drawn from one million T cells were deemed to understate diversity.

This clonotype occurred once. The antigen remains unidentified. Trimming removed 4 bases at V and 1 base at J, with 11 bases between. Germline values: CDR1 SGHTA, CDR2 FQGNSA. CDR3 size: 14 residues. A J-beta primer mix and a sample-barcoded 5' primer were used in a second PCR of about 7 to 11 cycles. From the 5' RACE reads, TCRdb called clonotypes with MiXCR, one entry per CDR3 protein. The table records about 1.4 million distinct CDR3 sequences, approximately 60% of them present only once. The chain employs TRBV7-2 and TRBJ2-7; D uncertain. The TCR was taken from a man aged 18 to 30 in good health. The sequencing sample was made of blood. DNA of the CDR3: TGTGCCAGCAGCTGGTTCCACGGGTCCTACGAGCAGTACTTC. As protein: CASSWFHGSYEQYF.